The rows below give T cell receptor beta chains drawn from one sample of a study of response to subunit inactivated influenza vaccine. TCRdb fed the RT-PCR reads into MiXCR, producing one record per CDR3 protein. The repertoire holds 550,000 to 800,000 distinct CDR3 sequences, with approximately 14% as singletons. This specimen was PBMCs from blood, taken approximately 15 days before vaccination. All receptors come from a man aged 45-65 years who received an inactivated influenza vaccine. CDR3s include the opening cysteine and the closing phenylalanine or tryptophan. The D gene is left open where the match is weak. A clone size is listed for some rows: how often the clone was seen (once, few, many), or a class if it is expanded.

v_gene,d_gene,abundance,len,j_gene,CDR3nt,CDR3aa
TRBV20-1,-,few,17,TRBJ1-5,TGCAGTGCTAGAGATTCGAAACGGACAGCCGGCAATCAGCCCCAGCATTTT,CSARDSKRTAGNQPQHF
TRBV11-2,-,few,16,TRBJ2-2,TGTGCCAGCAGCTTAAAGTACCGATCAAACACCGGGGAGCTGTTTTTT,CASSLKYRSNTGELFF
TRBV7-2,TRBD1,-,14,TRBJ2-1,TGTGCCAACAGCCCCCGGGACAGGGTAGGTGAGCAGTTCTTC,CANSPRDRVGEQFF
TRBV7-8,TRBD1,-,16,TRBJ2-5,TGTGCCAGCAGCCCTCCAGGGACAGGGTACCAAGAGACCCAGTACTTC,CASSPPGTGYQETQYF
TRBV28,-,many,15,TRBJ2-1,TGTGCCAGCATGGGGGTGGGAGCCCTTGGGAATGAGCAGTTCTTC,CASMGVGALGNEQFF
TRBV3-1,TRBD1,-,15,TRBJ2-2,TGTGCCAGCAGCGGATGGGACAGGGACACCGGGGAGCTGTTTTTT,CASSGWDRDTGELFF
TRBV18,-,-,13,TRBJ2-5,TGTGCCAGCTCACCCTTGAGACAAGAGACCCAGTACTTC,CASSPLRQETQYF
TRBV10-3,-,few,15,TRBJ1-6,TGTGCCATCAGGGCTGACAGGTCCGATAATTCACCCCTCCACTTT,CAIRADRSDNSPLHF
TRBV7-2,-,-,14,TRBJ2-7,TGTGCCAGCAGCACCCGGGACAGCGGGACCGAGCAGTACTTC,CASSTRDSGTEQYF
TRBV20-1,TRBD1,-,15,TRBJ1-2,TGCAGTGCTAGGACGCAGACAGGGGGCGCGTATGGCTACACCTTC,CSARTQTGGAYGYTF
TRBV10-3,-,-,14,TRBJ2-5,TGTGCCATCAGTGAGTCTGGACAGCCAGAGACCCAGTACTTC,CAISESGQPETQYF